Presented here are 28 T cell receptor beta chains from one specimen sequenced in a study of early stage breast cancer tumors. Using immunoSEQ multiplex PCR, the repertoire was profiled, and TCRdb retains in-frame clones only, with some absent. The table records 45,000 to 60,000 clones, 80% to 95% of them present only once. Sequenced material: blood. These receptors all come from a person between 65 and 79 years old with breast cancer.

The gene calls are TRBV4-3 and TRBJ1-2, with D perhaps matching TRBD1 (5 bases). This CDR3 contains 15 residues. The germline V gene encodes CDR1 LGHNA and CDR2 YSLEER. With 5 bases removed from V and 2 bases from J, the gap between germline ends came to 15 bases. CDR3 in amino acids: CASSSNPGENYGYTF. DNA of the CDR3: TGCGCCAGCAGCTCTAATCCGGGGGAGAACTATGGCTACACCTTC.

Remarks on this clone: One junction end disagrees with the germline gene, perhaps due to a read error. The chain has TRBV5-1 and TRBJ2-3; 8 bases align to TRBD2. CDR1 and CDR2 from the germline V gene are SGHRS and YFSETQ. The CDR3 covers 12 residues. The CDR3 DNA sequence: TGCGCCAGCAGCCCCCGGGGGGGGGCCTCCCAATTT. It is translated as CASSPRGGASQF.

J is TRBJ2-7 and V is TRBV10-3, with D maybe TRBD1 (5 bases). Trimming left V 2 bases short and J 4 bases short, with 6 bases between. The CDR3 runs to 12 residues. Germline V gives CDR1 ENHRY, CDR2 SYGVKD. The CDR3 nucleotides read TGTGCCATCAGTGAGACAGGTTACGAGCAGTACTTC. Translating gives CAISETGYEQYF.

The chain recombines TRBV19 with TRBJ2-7; 7 bases are shared with TRBD1. Per germline, CDR1 LNHDA and CDR2 SQIVND (reference sequence). The CDR3 runs to 15 residues. V shed 7 bases, J shed 2 bases, and the junction held 11 bases outside the gene matches. This CDR3 is CASKGATQGPYEQYF. CDR3 DNA sequence: TGTGCCAGTAAAGGGGCCACACAGGGGCCCTACGAGCAGTACTTC.

Of note for this clone: The junction departs from the called germline gene at one end, perhaps through a read error. J is TRBJ1-6 and V is TRBV5-4, with TRBD1 identical over 7 bases. Germline V gene data show CDR1 as SGHNT and CDR2 as YYREEE (reference sequence). The CDR3 extends over 15 amino acids. The CDR3 spells CASSLGQLYNSPLHF. The DNA of the CDR3 is TGTGCCAGCAGTTTGGGACAGCTCTATAATTCACCCCTCCACTTT.

This clone was seen only once. The chain carries TRBV7-9 and TRBJ2-5; 8 positions agree with TRBD1. Unmatched junction bases numbered 3, after V lost 5 bases and J lost 1 base. This CDR3 is 14 amino acids long. CDR1 is SEHNR, CDR2 FQNEAQ, per germline (reference sequence). CDR3 nucleotide sequence: TGTGCCAGCAGCCCCGGACAGGGCCAAGAGACCCAGTACTTC. This encodes CASSPGQGQETQYF.

This rearrangement joins TRBV28 to TRBJ1-2; a possible D gene is TRBD1 (5 bases). V was trimmed by 6 bases and J by 5 bases, leaving 7 bases between them. CDR3 length equals 11 residues. Germline CDR1 reads MDHEN; CDR2 reads SYDVKM. This CDR3 reads CASSRGYGYTF. For the CDR3, the DNA is TGTGCCAGCAGCCGGGGGTATGGCTACACCTTC.

The rearrangement joins TRBV7-8 to TRBJ2-5; TRBD1 aligns across 9 bases. In germline, CDR1 is SGHVS, CDR2 FQNEAQ. The CDR3 is made up of 15 amino acids. Trimming at V came to 2 bases and at J to 4 bases, leaving 5 bases not matched to a gene. DNA for the CDR3: TGTGCCAGCAGCTTAAGGGACAGGGCACCAGAGACCCAGTACTTC. Protein: CASSLRDRAPETQYF.

This CDR3 reads CASTTGRSTNEKLFF. DNA of the CDR3: TGCGCCAGCACAACAGGACGGTCAACTAATGAAAAACTGTTTTTT. The rearrangement joins TRBV5-1 to TRBJ1-4, with D possibly TRBD1 on 5 matching bases. Germline V gene data show CDR1 as SGHRS and CDR2 as YFSETQ. V dropped 6 bases and J dropped 0 bases, with 12 bases sitting between them. The CDR3 length is 15 residues.

The chain employs TRBV12-2 and TRBJ2-4; TRBD1, the table's D call, was not compared with the DNA. TRBV12-2 is an annotated pseudogene. This CDR3 is built from 18 residues. CDR3 amino acids: CARQGGQGFLLAKNIQYF. The DNA for the CDR3 is TGTGCAAGACAAGGGGGACAGGGATTTCTACTAGCCAAAAACATTCAGTACTTC.

The chain uses TRBV7-6 and TRBJ2-7, with 7 bases lining up with TRBD1. This CDR3 has 15 residues. The junction had 10 bases not matched to a gene; V was cut back by 5 bases and J by 3 bases. Germline values: CDR1 SGHVS, CDR2 FNYEAQ. CDR3: CASSPTGPQVYEQYF. The CDR3 DNA sequence: TGTGCCAGCAGCCCGACAGGGCCTCAAGTCTACGAGCAGTACTTC.

V gene TRBV4-2 combines with J gene TRBJ2-1, with TRBD1 identical over 10 bases. With 1 base clipped from V and 4 bases from J, the junction kept 7 bases outside the gene matches. The length of the CDR3 is 17 residues. CDR1 is LGHNA and CDR2 is YNFKEQ in the germline V gene. The CDR3 loop reads CASSQVSTGGRYNEQFF. The CDR3 DNA is TGTGCCAGCAGCCAAGTCTCGACAGGGGGCAGATACAATGAGCAGTTCTTC.

CDR3 sequence: CASSIRTSGGRGQETQYF. The CDR3 nucleotides are TGTGCCAGTAGTATACGGACTAGCGGGGGGAGAGGCCAAGAGACCCAGTACTTC. This chain joins TRBV19 and TRBJ2-5, with 14 bases aligning to TRBD2. The length of the CDR3 is 18 residues. CDR1 and CDR2 (germline): LNHDA, SQIVND (reference sequence). The V segment lost 2 bases and the J segment 1 base; nucleotides outside the gene matches: 6.

This clone appeared a single time. The CDR3 here is CASSSTGSTDTQYF. CDR3 bases: TGTGCCAGCAGCTCGACCGGGTCCACAGATACGCAGTATTTT. This chain joins TRBV11-3 and TRBJ2-3; D is unclear. This CDR3 contains 14 residues. V dropped 4 bases and J dropped 2 bases, with 10 bases sitting between them. Per the germline V gene, CDR1 is SGHNT and CDR2 is YENEEA. Complete variable domain (other parts from reference TRBV11-3 and TRBJ2-3): EAGVVQSPRYKIIEKKQPVAFWCNPISGHNTLYWYLQNLGQGPELLIRYENEEAVDDSQLPKDRFSAERLKGVDSTLKIQPAELGDSAVYLCASSSTGSTDTQYFGPGTRLTVL.

Here the CDR3 reads CASSFMAGGPTGELFF. DNA of the CDR3: TGTGCCAGCAGCTTTATGGCGGGAGGGCCGACCGGGGAGCTGTTTTTT. V gene TRBV11-2 combines with J gene TRBJ2-2, with 9 bases aligning to TRBD2. Germline CDR1 SGHAT, CDR2 FQNNGV. The CDR3 loop spans 16 amino acids. V trimming: 3 bases; J trimming: 5 bases; junction bases outside the gene matches: 7.

The chain employs TRBV18 and TRBJ1-6, with TRBD1 matching over 8 bases. CDR1 KGHSH and CDR2 LQKENI come from the germline V gene. Trimming cost V 3 bases and J 5 bases; bases outside gene matches: 6. This CDR3 spans 16 amino acids. CDR3 nucleotides: TGTGCCAGCTCACCGGCAGGGGGCGCACATAATTCACCCCTCCACTTT. Its translation: CASSPAGGAHNSPLHF.

This clone was seen just once. The V gene is TRBV30, the J gene TRBJ1-1; TRBD1 is a possible D gene (5 bases). Trimming took off 0 bases at V and 3 bases at J, with 8 bases between the two ends. CDR3 length equals 13 residues. The V gene's germline CDR1 is GTSNPN and CDR2 SVGIG (reference sequence). The CDR3 nucleotides read TGTGCCTGGAGTGTATCGGGGGACACTGAAGCTTTCTTT. This translates into CAWSVSGDTEAFF.

The DNA for the CDR3 is TGTGCCAGCAGCCGGACAGTTTTTAATCTAAACTATGGCTACACCTTC. Its protein product is CASSRTVFNLNYGYTF. The chain carries TRBV28 and TRBJ1-2, with a weak D call TRBD1 (6 bases). V lost 6 bases to trimming and J lost 2 bases, with 19 bases between them. Germline V CDR1 and CDR2: MDHEN, SYDVKM. The CDR3 extends over 16 amino acids.

The chain joins TRBV13 to TRBJ1-2, with D hard to call. The CDR3 has 13 amino acids. Between the trimmed V and J ends, which lost 10 bases and 4 bases, there was a span of 16 bases. Germline V gene sequence: CDR1 PRHDT, CDR2 FYEKMQ (reference sequence). The CDR3 region has the DNA TGTGCCACAAGCTCGAGGGCTGGCTATGGCTACACCTTC. Amino acids: CATSSRAGYGYTF.

V is TRBV28 and J is TRBJ1-4, with TRBD1 matching over 7 bases. The CDR3 extends over 17 amino acids. CDR1 is MDHEN, CDR2 SYDVKM, per germline. V shed 4 bases and J 2 bases; nucleotides not matched to a gene: 10. CDR3 protein: CASSYNRGVSTNEKLFF. CDR3 nucleotide sequence: TGTGCCAGCAGTTATAACAGGGGTGTTTCGACTAATGAAAAACTGTTTTTT. Filled out from reference TRBV28 and TRBJ1-4, the complete variable domain reads DVKVTQSSRYLVKRTGEKVFLECVQDMDHENMFWYRQDPGLGLRLIYFSYDVKMKEKGDIPEGYSVSREKKERFSLILESASTNQTSMYLCASSYNRGVSTNEKLFFGSGTQLSVL.

The sample holds one count of this clone. The chain couples TRBV5-1 to TRBJ1-1; weak D call: TRBD1 (6 bases). This CDR3 spans 13 amino acids. V was shortened by 4 bases and J by 3 bases, with 10 bases between the two germline ends. Germline CDR1 reads SGHRS; CDR2 reads YFSETQ. The CDR3 sequence is CASSQGMDTEAFF. For the CDR3, the DNA is TGCGCCAGCAGCCAGGGGATGGACACTGAAGCTTTCTTT.

The chain couples TRBV2 to TRBJ1-1; 9 nucleotides line up with TRBD1. With 5 bases clipped from V and 4 bases from J, the junction kept 5 bases outside the gene matches. From germline, CDR1 is SNHLY and CDR2 FYNNEI. There are 14 residues in the CDR3. CDR3 DNA: TGTGCCAGCAGTCTTGGACAGGGGATCACTGAAGCTTTCTTT. Translating gives CASSLGQGITEAFF.

The rearrangement links TRBV4-3 to TRBJ2-7; 7 nucleotides line up with TRBD2. The CDR3 spans 13 residues. After removal of 4 bases from V and 4 bases from J, the junction contained 4 bases not matched to a gene. In germline, CDR1 is LGHNA, CDR2 YSLEER. The CDR3: CASSLGLVYEQYF. The CDR3 nucleotides read TGCGCCAGCAGCCTTGGACTAGTATACGAGCAGTACTTC.

The chain couples TRBV6-5 to TRBJ2-7; D may be TRBD2 (5 bases). Per germline, CDR1 MNHEY and CDR2 SVGAGI. The V end lost 6 bases, the J end lost 5 bases, and 20 bases lay between the germline ends. The CDR3 is 15 residues long. The CDR3 bases are TGTGCCAGCAGACGAGGACCGTCTGGACTCAACGAGCAGTACTTC. This translates into CASRRGPSGLNEQYF.

The rearrangement joins TRBV11-2 to TRBJ2-7; D possibly corresponds to TRBD2 (5 bases). The CDR3 contains 13 residues. V was shortened by 10 bases and J by 7 bases, with 20 bases between the two germline ends. Germline CDR1 and CDR2: SGHAT and FQNNGV. DNA for the CDR3: TGTGCCACCCTCAATGGGATCTCGGGGGAGCAGTACTTC. This gives the protein CATLNGISGEQYF.

The chain joins TRBV19 to TRBJ2-2, with 8 bases that match TRBD1. This CDR3 comprises 14 residues. With V trimmed by 6 bases and J by 7 bases, 7 bases remained unmatched. Germline lookup yields CDR1 LNHDA and CDR2 SQIVND (reference sequence). CDR3 sequence (DNA): TGTGCCAGTAGGGAAGGACAGGGAGGCGGGGAGCTGTTTTTT. Protein sequence: CASREGQGGGELFF.

This chain connects TRBV6-5 to TRBJ2-5; TRBD2 agrees at 10 bases. CDR3 size: 16 residues. J was trimmed by 3 bases and V by 0 bases; bases with no gene match: 4. CDR1 and CDR2 from the germline V gene are MNHEY and SVGAGI. The CDR3 coding sequence is TGTGCCAGCAGTTACTCACCACTAGCGGGGAAAGAGACCCAGTACTTC. Encoded protein: CASSYSPLAGKETQYF.

In this sample, this clone turned up a few times. The chain carries TRBV6-5 and TRBJ1-2; TRBD1 aligns across 7 bases. Trimming took 5 bases from V and 8 from J; bases not matched to a gene: 8. The CDR3 sequence is 13 residues long. Germline V CDR1 and CDR2: MNHEY, SVGAGI. CDR3 DNA: TGTGCCAGCAGTCAGGGGGATCTGGGCGGCTACACCTTC. Its protein is CASSQGDLGGYTF.